The 8 T cell receptor beta chains below were found in one sample sequenced in a study of blood T cells in healthy people across ages. Primed by a sample-barcoded 5' primer and a J-beta primer mix, a second PCR proceeded for about 7 to 12 cycles. TCRdb recomputed calls from the 5' RACE reads with MiXCR, one row per CDR3 protein. The sample includes fewer than 1,200,000 distinct CDR3 sequences, 20% to 25% seen only once; the top ten take less than 0.85%. This sample also appeared in a second study, on T cells of mothers and their children.

Sequenced material: blood. The receptors derive from a girl aged 2-9 years in good health.

This clonotype was counted only a few times. This chain connects TRBV20-1 to TRBJ2-3; 13 nucleotides line up with TRBD2. There are 17 residues in the CDR3. J was trimmed by 3 bases and V by 0 bases; bases with no gene match: 6. Germline V CDR1 and CDR2: DFQATT, SNEGSKA (reference sequence). The CDR3 bases are TGCAGTGCTAGAGATCGGACTAGCGGGAGTCCTACAGATACGCAGTATTTT. It codes for CSARDRTSGSPTDTQYF.

The chain couples TRBV5-1 to TRBJ1-6; no firm D call. The germline gives CDR1 SGHRS, CDR2 YFSETQ. The V gene lost 0 bases and the J gene lost 7 bases, with 11 bases spanning the gap. The CDR3 loop spans 15 amino acids. The CDR3 nucleotides are TGCGCCAGCAGCTTGGGCGCAGTCCAAAATTCACCCCTCCACTTT. Its protein product is CASSLGAVQNSPLHF. Drawing the rest from reference TRBV5-1 and TRBJ1-6, the complete variable domain is KAGVTQTPRYLIKTRGQQVTLSCSPISGHRSVSWYQQTPGQGLQFLFEYFSETQRNKGNFPGRFSGRQFSNSRSEMNVSTLELGDSALYLCASSLGAVQNSPLHFGNGTRLTVT.

The chain recombines TRBV13 with TRBJ1-4; D is ambiguous. The V end lost 0 bases, the J end lost 7 bases, and 12 bases lay between the germline ends. The CDR3 extends over 15 amino acids. CDR1 and CDR2 (germline): PRHDT, FYEKMQ (reference sequence). In DNA form, the CDR3 reads TGTGCCAGCAGCTTAGGCGCGGCTAGCGGTGAAAAACTGTTTTTT. This translates into CASSLGAASGEKLFF.

This clonotype has more than one count but fewer than ten. This sequence joins TRBV19 and TRBJ1-2, with D possibly matching TRBD1 (6 bases). The germline V gene has CDR1 LNHDA and CDR2 SQIVND (reference sequence). The CDR3 runs 13 residues. V was clipped by 4 bases and J by 6 bases, with 12 bases between them. This CDR3 reads CASSKQGLNGYTF. CDR3 in DNA: TGTGCCAGTAGTAAACAGGGATTGAATGGCTACACCTTC.

This sequence joins TRBV7-2 and TRBJ2-7; 12 bases align to TRBD2. Germline-derived CDR1 and CDR2 are SGHTA and FQGNSA. Losses at the gene ends were 1 base for V and 5 bases for J; bases not matched to a gene: 3. The CDR3 is 15 amino acids. In nucleotides, the CDR3 is TGTGCCAGCAGCTTAGTACTAGCGGGAGGAAACGAGCAGTACTTC. Protein: CASSLVLAGGNEQYF.

The V gene is TRBV7-2, the J gene TRBJ1-2; the match to TRBD1 covers 7 bases. Germline loops: CDR1 SGHTA, CDR2 FQGNSA. With V trimmed by 1 base and J by 3 bases, 11 bases remained unmatched. The CDR3 contains 17 residues. In nucleotides, the CDR3 is TGTGCCAGCAGCTTAGTAGGCACAGGGGCTTTATACTATGGCTACACCTTC. Its translation: CASSLVGTGALYYGYTF.

This clonotype has just a few counts. V gene TRBV29-1 combines with J gene TRBJ1-2; weak D call: TRBD1 (6 bases). Germline CDR1 SQVTM, CDR2 ANQGSEA. The CDR3 has 11 amino acids. Trimming pared 5 bases from V and 6 bases from J, leaving 10 bases between. Here the CDR3 reads CSVTRGDGYTF. The CDR3 nucleotides read TGCAGCGTTACCAGGGGTGATGGCTACACCTTC. Combining the CDR3 with reference TRBV29-1 and TRBJ1-2 gives the whole variable domain SAVISQKPSRDICQRGTSLTIQCQVDSQVTMMFWYRQQPGQSLTLIATANQGSEATYESGFVIDKFPISRPNLTFSTLTVSNMSPEDSSIYLCSVTRGDGYTFGSGTRLTVV.

This CDR3 reads CATSRDFPGGREETQYF. The CDR3 region has the DNA TGTGCCACCAGCAGAGATTTTCCAGGGGGTCGGGAAGAGACCCAGTACTTC. The chain is built from TRBV15 and TRBJ2-5; 7 positions agree with TRBD1. Germline values: CDR1 LNHNV, CDR2 YYDKDF (reference sequence). This CDR3 is 17 amino acids long. With 0 bases clipped from V and 3 bases from J, the junction kept 10 bases outside the gene matches.